What follows are 17 T cell receptor beta chains derived from one specimen sequenced in a study of tumor-infiltrating lymphocytes in primary liver carcinoma. Starting material of around 460 ng total RNA yielded TCR beta cDNA via a constant-region primer. TCR beta libraries came from three nested multiplex PCR rounds using slightly modified ARM-PCR. Use of TRBV1-TRBV30 forward primers with a C-beta reverse primer characterized the first two PCR rounds, which lasted around 11 cycles each. TCRdb reanalysed the multiplex PCR reads using MiXCR and keeps one entry per CDR3 protein. The top ten clones hold about 6% of a sample with 300,000 to 350,000 distinct CDR3 sequences, less than 65% of them seen once. Unsorted whole blood yielded the blood RNA, and germline DNA was also extracted. The material sequenced was peripheral blood. All receptors come from a man aged 35 to 55 with primary liver carcinoma and hepatitis B virus infection.

This clonotype came up many times. The chain combines TRBV6-5 with TRBJ2-1; 11 bases match TRBD2. In germline, CDR1 is MNHEY, CDR2 SVGAGI. The CDR3 runs 12 residues. V lost 4 bases and J lost 15; bases outside the gene matches: 5. The CDR3 region has the DNA TGTGCCAGCAGTTCCATAGCGGGAGGGCCGTTCTTC. It specifies CASSSIAGGPFF.

As to this clonotype: The germline gene is not matched at one end of the junction; a read error may be the cause. The chain is built from TRBV12-3 or TRBV12-4 and TRBJ2-2; the match to TRBD2 covers 12 bases. This CDR3 is built from 18 residues. The CDR3 reads CASSLVRLAGVITGELFF. The CDR3 DNA follows: TGCGCCAGCAGTTTAGTGCGACTAGCGGGAGTGATCACCGGGGAGCTGTTTTTT.

This clonotype has more than one count but fewer than ten. The chain has TRBV7-9 and TRBJ2-2; the D is unclear. Germline V lookup: CDR1 SEHNR, CDR2 FQNEAQ (reference sequence). Trimming took 2 bases from V and 0 from J, leaving 10 bases between them. This CDR3 contains 16 residues. CDR3: CASSLPGQTNTGELFF. CDR3 nucleotide sequence: TGTGCCAGCAGCTTACCCGGGCAGACGAACACCGGGGAGCTGTTTTTT.

Comments on this clonotype: At one of its ends the junction is not consistent with the germline gene, which may arise from a read error. The chain is built from TRBV11-2 and TRBJ2-4; D call uncertain. This CDR3 spans 17 amino acids. Germline V gene sequence: CDR1 SGHAT, CDR2 FQNNGV. CDR3 amino acids: CAGSIYKGEGAKNIQYF. DNA for the CDR3: TGTGCCGGCAGCATCTACAAGGGCGAAGGGGCCAAAAACATTCAGTACTTC. The full variable domain, with the rest looked up from reference TRBV11-2 and TRBJ2-4, is EAGVAQSPRYKIIEKRQSVAFWCNPISGHATLYWYQQILGQGPKLLIQFQNNGVVDDSQLPKDRFSAERLKGVDSTLKIQPAKLEDSAVYLCAGSIYKGEGAKNIQYFGAGTRLSVL.

This clonotype was detected only once. The rearrangement links TRBV11-3 to TRBJ2-5, with TRBD2 matching over 7 bases. CDR3 length equals 14 residues. Trimming took 7 bases from V and 4 from J; bases not matched to a gene: 9. Germline V gives CDR1 SGHNT, CDR2 YENEEA. CDR3 protein: CASNLGLEGETQYF. In DNA form, the CDR3 reads TGTGCCAGCAACCTCGGACTAGAAGGAGAGACCCAGTACTTC. Full variable domain (missing parts from reference TRBV11-3 and TRBJ2-5): EAGVVQSPRYKIIEKKQPVAFWCNPISGHNTLYWYLQNLGQGPELLIRYENEEAVDDSQLPKDRFSAERLKGVDSTLKIQPAELGDSAVYLCASNLGLEGETQYFGPGTRLLVL.

On this clonotype: A much larger clone is a single base away; this may be a read error. The V call is TRBV6-5, the J call TRBJ2-1; possible D gene TRBD1, 5 bases. CDR3 length: 13 amino acids. Looked up from germline, CDR1 is MNHEY and CDR2 is SVGAGI. CDR3 sequence (DNA): TGTGCCGGCAGTTACAGGCTCCACAATGAGCAGTTCTTC. This sequence encodes CAGSYRLHNEQFF.

This clonotype was seen only a few times. The chain employs TRBV5-1 and TRBJ1-6; 9 bases fit TRBD1. Germline V lookup: CDR1 SGHRS, CDR2 YFSETQ. The CDR3 contains 15 residues. V was clipped by 5 bases and J by 5 bases; unmatched bases: 5. CDR3 sequence: CASRAQGADNSPLHF. The CDR3 nucleotides are TGCGCCAGCAGAGCACAGGGGGCTGATAATTCACCCCTCCACTTT.

This clonotype was seen more than once but under ten times. V is TRBV4-1 and J is TRBJ2-1; the D is unclear. Germline V lookup: CDR1 MGHRA, CDR2 YSYEKL. Trimming left V 0 bases short and J 9 bases short, with 18 bases between. This CDR3 has 16 amino acids. CDR3 amino acids: CASSQETSSSEGEQFF. The DNA for the CDR3 is TGCGCCAGCAGCCAAGAGACCAGCTCATCAGAAGGTGAGCAGTTCTTC.

Worth noting for this clonotype: This may be a read error: a much more frequent sequence differs by one nucleotide. The gene calls are TRBV29-1 and TRBJ2-1, with D possibly matching TRBD2 (5 bases). Germline values: CDR1 SQVTM, CDR2 ANQGSEA. CDR3 length equals 13 residues. V was shortened by 4 bases and J by 9 bases, with 16 bases between the two germline ends. The CDR3 DNA is TGCAGCGTTGCCTTCCTGGGTGGGAGTGAGCAGTTCTTC. It yields the protein CSVAFLGGSEQFF.

As to this clonotype: A much larger clone sits a single nucleotide away, making a read error possible. The rearrangement joins TRBV6-1 to TRBJ2-3; TRBD2 aligns across 12 bases. Germline V gene sequence: CDR1 MNHNS, CDR2 SASEGT. The length of the CDR3 is 15 residues. The junction had 4 bases not matched to a gene; V was cut back by 4 bases and J by 5 bases. CDR3 in amino acids: CASSAILAGGDTQYF. CDR3 DNA: TGTGCCAGCAGTGCAATACTAGCGGGAGGAGATACGCAGTATTTT.

The chain recombines TRBV10-2 with TRBJ2-7; 11 nucleotides line up with TRBD2. This CDR3 contains 13 residues. CDR1 and CDR2 from the germline V gene are WSHSY and SAAADI. V was clipped by 10 bases and J by 2 bases; unmatched bases: 4. CDR3 in amino acids: CATLLAGAYEQYF. The CDR3 nucleotides are TGCGCCACATTACTAGCGGGAGCCTACGAGCAGTACTTC.

In regard to this clonotype: A much bigger clone sits one base away, suggesting this may be a read error. This sequence joins TRBV4-3 and TRBJ2-1; a possible D gene is TRBD2 (5 bases). CDR1 LGHNA and CDR2 YSLEER come from the germline V gene. There are 15 residues in the CDR3. The CDR3 coding sequence is TGCGCCAGCAGCCAAAGGAATACCGGGATTGGCGTGCAGCTCTTC. It codes for CASSQRNTGIGVQLF.

This clonotype came up once. The chain is built from TRBV11-2 and TRBJ2-1; D may be TRBD1 (5 bases). V was shortened by 1 base and J by 7 bases, with 17 bases between the two germline ends. This CDR3 region has 16 residues. Germline V lookup: CDR1 SGHAT, CDR2 FQNNGV. Here the CDR3 reads CASSLVRVGRVNEQFF. Written as DNA, the CDR3 is TGTGCCAGCAGCTTAGTCAGGGTGGGTAGGGTGAATGAGCAGTTCTTC.

CDR3 DNA: TGTGCCAGCATCGTGACAGGGGTGTCCTATCAGCCCCAGCATTTT. It yields the protein CASIVTGVSYQPQHF. The J gene is TRBJ1-5, the V gene TRBV28, with 8 bases aligning to TRBD1. Germline lookup yields CDR1 MDHEN and CDR2 SYDVKM. This CDR3 has 15 residues. Germline trimming cut 7 bases from V and 5 bases from J; bases unmatched to any gene: 10.

The chain has TRBV11-1 and TRBJ2-7, with 9 nucleotides matching TRBD2. The CDR3 totals 14 residues. In germline, CDR1 is SGHAT, CDR2 FQDESV (reference sequence). With V trimmed by 11 bases and J by 2 bases, 10 bases remained unmatched. The CDR3 protein is CAGNLTSGAYEQYF. DNA of the CDR3: TGTGCCGGCAACTTGACTAGCGGAGCCTACGAGCAGTACTTC.

V is TRBV5-5 and J is TRBJ1-3; 10 bases match TRBD1. The CDR3 has 16 residues. Trimming cost V 4 bases and J 3 bases; bases outside gene matches: 7. CDR1 is SGHKS, CDR2 YYEKEE, per germline (reference sequence). As DNA, the CDR3 is TGTGCCAGCAGCAAGGGACAGGGGCTTGGTGGAAACACCATATATTTT. Its translation is CASSKGQGLGGNTIYF.

This clonotype showed up many times. The chain carries TRBV4-2 and TRBJ2-4, with 8 bases lining up with TRBD2. The CDR3 is 17 amino acids. Germline assignment: CDR1 LGHNA and CDR2 YNFKEQ. J gave up 0 bases and V 2 bases, and 6 bases lay outside the gene matches. The CDR3 region has the DNA TGTGCCAGCAGCCAACTAACTAGCGGAATAGCCAAAAACATTCAGTACTTC. Its translation is CASSQLTSGIAKNIQYF.